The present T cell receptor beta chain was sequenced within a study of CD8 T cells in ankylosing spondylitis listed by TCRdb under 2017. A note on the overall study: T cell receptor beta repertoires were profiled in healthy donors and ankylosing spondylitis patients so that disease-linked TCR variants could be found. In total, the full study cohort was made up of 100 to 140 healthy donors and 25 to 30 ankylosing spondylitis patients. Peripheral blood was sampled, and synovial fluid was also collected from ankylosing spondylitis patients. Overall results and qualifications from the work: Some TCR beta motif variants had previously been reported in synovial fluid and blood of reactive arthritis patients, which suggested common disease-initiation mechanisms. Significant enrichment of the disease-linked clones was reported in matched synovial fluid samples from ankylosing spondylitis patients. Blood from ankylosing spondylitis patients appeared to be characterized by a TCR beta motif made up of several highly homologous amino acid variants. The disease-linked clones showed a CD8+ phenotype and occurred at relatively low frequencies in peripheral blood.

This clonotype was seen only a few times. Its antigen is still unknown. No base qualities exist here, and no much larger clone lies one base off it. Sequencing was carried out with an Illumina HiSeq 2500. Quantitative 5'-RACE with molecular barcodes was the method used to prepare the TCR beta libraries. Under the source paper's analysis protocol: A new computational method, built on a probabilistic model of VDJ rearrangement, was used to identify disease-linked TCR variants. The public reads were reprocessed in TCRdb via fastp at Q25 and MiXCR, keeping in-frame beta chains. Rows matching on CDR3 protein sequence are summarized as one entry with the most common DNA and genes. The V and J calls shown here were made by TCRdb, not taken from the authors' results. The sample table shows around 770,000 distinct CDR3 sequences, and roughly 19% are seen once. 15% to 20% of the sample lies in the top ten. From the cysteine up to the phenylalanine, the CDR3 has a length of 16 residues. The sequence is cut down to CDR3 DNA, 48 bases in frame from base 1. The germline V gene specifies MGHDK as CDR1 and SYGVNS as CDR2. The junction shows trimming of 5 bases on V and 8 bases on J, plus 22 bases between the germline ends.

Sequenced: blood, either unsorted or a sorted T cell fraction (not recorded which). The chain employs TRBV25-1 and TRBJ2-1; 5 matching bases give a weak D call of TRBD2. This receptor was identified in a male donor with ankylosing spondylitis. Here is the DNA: TGTGCCAGCAGTCCGGTAACGGGGTTAACGGAGGATGAGCAGTTCTTC. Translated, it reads CASSPVTGLTEDEQFF.